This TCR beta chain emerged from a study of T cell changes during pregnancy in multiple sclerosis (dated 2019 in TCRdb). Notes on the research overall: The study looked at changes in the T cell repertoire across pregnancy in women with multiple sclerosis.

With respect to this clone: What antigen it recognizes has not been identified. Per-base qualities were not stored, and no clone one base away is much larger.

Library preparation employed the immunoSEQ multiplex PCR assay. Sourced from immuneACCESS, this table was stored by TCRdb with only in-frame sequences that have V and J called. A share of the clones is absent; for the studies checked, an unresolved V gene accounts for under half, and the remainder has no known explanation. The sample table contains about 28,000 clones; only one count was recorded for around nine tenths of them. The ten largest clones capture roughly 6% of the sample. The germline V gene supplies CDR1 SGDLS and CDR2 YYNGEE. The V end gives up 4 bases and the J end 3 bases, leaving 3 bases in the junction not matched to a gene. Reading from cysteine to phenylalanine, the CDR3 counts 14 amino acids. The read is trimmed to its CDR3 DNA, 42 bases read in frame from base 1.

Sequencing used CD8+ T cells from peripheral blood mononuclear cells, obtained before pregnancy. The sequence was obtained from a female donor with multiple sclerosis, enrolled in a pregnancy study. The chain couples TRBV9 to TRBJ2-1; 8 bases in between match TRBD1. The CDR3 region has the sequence CASSTGGNYNEQFF. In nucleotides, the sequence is TGTGCCAGCAGCACAGGGGGAAACTACAATGAGCAGTTCTTC.